The present entry profiles one T cell receptor (beta chain) with its context. TCRdb keeps only in-frame clones here, not all; method: immunoSEQ multiplex PCR. The data show about 980,000 clones, around 80% seen once. The data are from a study of shared clonotypes between healthy human individuals. This CDR3 comprises 16 residues. Germline V gives CDR1 KGHSH, CDR2 LQKENI. V dropped 6 bases and J dropped 1 base, with 15 bases sitting between them. This chain connects TRBV18 to TRBJ2-2, with no clear D. The sample consisted of memory CD4+ T cells sorted from blood. The subset here: CD45RA-negative fraction. This receptor was identified in a man aged 18 to 29 in good health. CDR3 sequence (DNA): TGTGCCAGCTCCCCCAGGCACCAGCAGAACACCGGGGAGCTGTTTTTT. Protein product: CASSPRHQQNTGELFF. The complete variable domain, with remaining parts taken from reference TRBV18 and TRBJ2-2, reads NAGVMQNPRHLVRRRGQEARLRCSPMKGHSHVYWYRQLPEEGLKFMVYLQKENIIDESGMPKERFSAEFPKEGPSILRIQQVVRGDSAAYFCASSPRHQQNTGELFFGEGSRLTVL.